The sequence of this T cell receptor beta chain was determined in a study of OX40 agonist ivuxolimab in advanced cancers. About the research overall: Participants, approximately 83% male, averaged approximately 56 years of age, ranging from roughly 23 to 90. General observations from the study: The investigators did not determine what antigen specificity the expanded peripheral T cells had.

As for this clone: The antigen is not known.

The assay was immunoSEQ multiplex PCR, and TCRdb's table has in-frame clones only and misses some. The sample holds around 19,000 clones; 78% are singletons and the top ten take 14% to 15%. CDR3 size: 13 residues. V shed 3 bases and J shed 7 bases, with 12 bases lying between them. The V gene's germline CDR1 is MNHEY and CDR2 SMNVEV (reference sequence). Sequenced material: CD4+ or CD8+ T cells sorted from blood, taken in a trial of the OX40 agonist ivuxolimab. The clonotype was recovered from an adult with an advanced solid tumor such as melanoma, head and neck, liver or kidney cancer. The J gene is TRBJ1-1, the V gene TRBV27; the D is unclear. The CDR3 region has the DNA TGTGCCAGCAGTTTGGTGGCCGACCTTGAAGCTTTCTTT. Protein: CASSLVADLEAFF.